This T cell receptor (beta chain) was sequenced for a study of post-analysis software for immune sequencing data. The CDR3 contains 19 residues. The V gene end was trimmed by 0 bases and the J gene end by 7 bases; junction bases not matched to a gene: 17. Germline-derived CDR1 and CDR2 are LGHDT and YNNKEL (reference sequence). Findings and caveats of the study: A few TRBV segments, TRBV5-6, TRBV5-1 and TRBV20-1 among them, were found more frequent in patients than controls. Relative to controls, patients with multiple sclerosis showed significantly lower normalized Chao1 diversity.

Presence of unique molecular identifiers characterized the TCR beta cDNA libraries. Some 500,000 cDNA molecules were recovered from an input of about 1 to 10 million T cells. TCRdb called the PCR reads again in MiXCR, with one record for every CDR3 protein. The table lists hundreds of thousands of distinct CDR3 sequences, 55% to 60% of them singletons, with approximately 10% in the top ten. In the case of this clonotype: Antigen unknown.

Sequencing was done on a sample of blood. The chain joins TRBV3-1 to TRBJ1-4; TRBD1 matches 7 bases. The clonotype comes from a girl under 10 years old with multiple sclerosis. CDR3 region: CASSQDYRGYTQPGEKLFF. The CDR3, as DNA: TGTGCCAGCAGCCAAGACTACAGGGGCTACACCCAACCGGGTGAAAAACTGTTTTTT.